This T cell receptor beta chain stems from a study of cytomegalovirus exposure and HLA in healthy donors. Study conclusions and caveats: TCR beta chains numbering more than 150 were designated cytomegalovirus-associated. Within an earlier analysis, most TCR beta V segments proved productive either about 87% or about 30% of the time. Reportedly, TCR beta sequences accurately predicted HLA-A and HLA-B alleles in most subjects.

Of note for this clone: Antigen: not known.

Germline values: CDR1 MNHEY, CDR2 SMNVEV (reference sequence). The CDR3 totals 15 residues. V dropped 3 bases and J dropped 6 bases, with 15 bases sitting between them. 13 Jbeta primers and 60 Vbeta primers were used for the PCR. The data were produced by immunoSEQ multiplex PCR, yet TCRdb's version contains in-frame clones alone and is incomplete. In the table there are around 130,000 clones, about 78% of which are singletons. Sequenced material: PBMCs. The origin of this receptor is a man in his fifties in good health and CMV-seronegative. J is TRBJ2-1 and V is TRBV27, with TRBD2 as a possible D gene (5 bases). DNA of the CDR3: TGTGCCAGCAGTTTGGACTTTAATGCGATCAATGAGCAGTTCTTC. It yields the protein CASSLDFNAINEQFF.